A selection of T cell receptor beta chains follows, all from one sample in a study of blood T cell repertoires in COVID-19. Measured with immunoSEQ multiplex PCR; TCRdb has only the in-frame clones, and not every one. The profile shows under 300,000 clones, approximately 88% of them singletons. The sequenced material came from peripheral blood. These receptor sequences come from a woman under 40 with acute or convalescent COVID-19. CDR3s include the opening cysteine and the closing phenylalanine or tryptophan. D genes are given only for firm matches. Clone size is given for some rows only: seen once, a few or many times, or a class if the clone is expanded.

>TRBD1|TRBJ2-1|TRBV7-9|.
CASSLATGWVEQFF
TGTGCCAGCAGCTTAGCGACAGGGTGGGTTGAGCAGTTCTTC
>.|TRBJ2-1|TRBV19|.
CASTTGNNEQFF
TGTGCCAGTACGACAGGCAACAATGAGCAGTTCTTC
>.|TRBJ1-2|TRBV3-1/TRBV3-2|.
CASSQLGLPSGGYTF
TGTGCCAGCAGCCAATTAGGACTCCCCTCGGGGGGCTACACCTTC
>.|TRBJ2-1|TRBV6-5|.
CASRTGTNEQFF
TGTGCCAGCAGGACAGGTACCAATGAGCAGTTCTTC
>.|TRBJ1-2|TRBV4-1|.
CASSPQIPGNYGYTF
TGCGCCAGCAGCCCTCAAATCCCAGGCAACTATGGCTACACCTTC
>TRBD1|TRBJ2-1|TRBV5-1|once
CASSLVGDRVDEQFF
TGCGCCAGCAGCTTGGTGGGGGACAGGGTCGATGAGCAGTTCTTC
>TRBD2|TRBJ2-1|TRBV18|.
CASSPFSSLAVSYNEQFF
TGTGCCAGCTCACCATTTTCTTCTCTAGCGGTTTCCTACAATGAGCAGTTCTTC
>TRBD2|TRBJ2-7|TRBV7-6|.
CASSTPSGRASYEQYF
TGTGCCAGCAGCACCCCTAGCGGGAGGGCCTCCTACGAGCAGTACTTC
>TRBD1|TRBJ1-1|TRBV5-7|.
CASSLEGTGTFAFF
TGTGCCAGCAGCTTGGAAGGGACAGGAACATTTGCTTTCTTT
>.|TRBJ1-3|TRBV24-1|.
CATPGEQFSGNTIYF
TGTGCCACCCCGGGGGAGCAATTCTCTGGAAACACCATATATTTT
>TRBD1|TRBJ1-4|TRBV9|.
CASSPTGGREKLFF
TGTGCCAGCAGCCCAACAGGGGGCAGGGAAAAACTGTTTTTT
>TRBD1|TRBJ2-7|TRBV5-6|.
CASRRRQGNSYEQYF
TGTGCCAGCAGGCGTAGACAGGGGAACTCCTACGAGCAGTACTTC
>TRBD2|TRBJ2-1|TRBV19|.
CASSIDPGGTSGRNEQFF
TGTGCCAGTAGTATAGATCCTGGCGGGACTAGCGGGAGAAATGAGCAGTTCTTC
>TRBD1|TRBJ1-1|TRBV5-6|.
CASSPFLTGRSFF
TGTGCCAGCAGCCCCTTCTTGACAGGGAGGTCTTTCTTT
>TRBD1|TRBJ2-1|TRBV4-1|once
CASSQVTGEYNEQFF
TGCGCCAGCAGCCAAGTAACAGGGGAATACAATGAGCAGTTCTTC
>TRBD1|TRBJ2-3|TRBV30|.
CAWSMATGGRTDTQYF
TGTGCCTGGAGCATGGCTACAGGGGGCCGCACAGATACGCAGTATTTT
>.|TRBJ1-4|TRBV10-3|.
CAISETQTNEKLFF
TGTGCCATCAGCGAGACACAGACGAATGAAAAACTGTTTTTT
>.|TRBJ1-1|TRBV7-8|.
CASSLALQVSREAFF
TGTGCCAGCAGCTTAGCTTTACAGGTTAGCCGTGAAGCTTTCTTT
>.|TRBJ1-1|TRBV6-2/TRBV6-3|.
CASSYSLGRGNTEAFF
TGTGCCAGCAGTTACTCATTGGGCAGGGGGAACACTGAAGCTTTCTTT
>.|TRBJ2-1|TRBV11-2|.
CASSKGWASAYNEQFF
TGTGCCAGCAGCAAGGGATGGGCTAGCGCTTACAATGAGCAGTTCTTC
>.|TRBJ2-7|TRBV5-1|.
CASSGGTDYSYEQYF
TGCGCCAGCAGCGGAGGGACGGATTACTCCTACGAGCAGTACTTC
>.|TRBJ2-3|TRBV7-5|.
CARSLVPVEGSTDTQYF
TGTGCCAGAAGCTTAGTCCCTGTGGAGGGGAGCACAGATACGCAGTATTTT
>.|TRBJ1-1|TRBV5-6|.
CASSLAGRNTEAFF
TGTGCCAGCAGCTTGGCCGGTCGTAACACTGAAGCTTTCTTT
>.|TRBJ1-1|TRBV7-3|.
CASSLKGGTEAFF
TGTGCCAGCAGCCTGAAAGGAGGGACTGAAGCTTTCTTT
>.|TRBJ1-5|TRBV6-6|.
CASSLRQNSNQPQHF
TGTGCCAGCAGCCTTCGACAGAATAGCAATCAGCCCCAGCATTTT
>TRBD1|TRBJ1-2|TRBV19|.
CASSAYRGFNYGYTF
TGTGCCAGTAGTGCCTACAGGGGGTTTAACTATGGCTACACCTTC
>.|TRBJ1-1|TRBV6-2/TRBV6-3|few
CASSYSDTNTEAFF
TGTGCCAGCAGTTACTCGGACACGAACACTGAAGCTTTCTTT
>.|TRBJ1-3|TRBV10-3|.
CAISETTSGNTIYF
TGTGCCATCAGTGAGACAACCTCTGGAAACACCATATATTTT
>TRBD2|TRBJ2-2|TRBV27|.
CASSTGLASTGELFF
TGTGCCAGCAGTACGGGACTAGCGAGCACCGGGGAGCTGTTTTTT
>TRBD1|TRBJ2-3|TRBV2|.
CASTPQGVTTDTQYF
TGTGCCAGTACACCACAGGGGGTGACGACAGATACGCAGTATTTT
>TRBD1|TRBJ1-1|TRBV5-8|.
CASSAGQDMNTEAFF
TGTGCCAGCAGCGCAGGACAGGACATGAACACTGAAGCTTTCTTT
>.|TRBJ2-2|TRBV19|.
CASSEDGTNTGELFF
TGTGCCAGTAGCGAAGACGGGACAAACACCGGGGAGCTGTTTTTT
>TRBD2|TRBJ2-3|TRBV3-1/TRBV3-2|.
CASSRSGGVGPDTQYF
TGTGCCAGCAGCCGCTCGGGGGGAGTAGGCCCAGATACGCAGTATTTT
>TRBD2|TRBJ2-5|TRBV24-1|.
CATSGTRTSGSDKVETQYF
TGTGCCACCAGTGGGACGAGGACTAGCGGGAGTGATAAGGTCGAGACCCAGTACTTC
>TRBD1|TRBJ2-7|TRBV30|.
CAWKIWTGPSYEQYF
TGTGCCTGGAAGATTTGGACAGGGCCCTCCTACGAGCAGTACTTC